The 6 T cell receptor beta chains reported below all come from one sample, sequenced in a study of T cell repertoires in cytomegalovirus infection. TCRdb processed the reads anew with MiXCR; each CDR3 protein has one entry. Of hundreds of thousands of distinct CDR3 sequences listed, about a tenth are singletons. Sequencing was performed on PBMCs. Source of these receptors: a human donor in good health (CMV status not recorded). Some clones in this sample may be carry-over from other donors' samples.

There are a few counts of this clonotype. The J gene is TRBJ1-1, the V gene TRBV29-1, with a possible D match to TRBD1 (5 bases). The CDR3 has 14 residues. The germline V and J ends were trimmed by 3 bases and 4 bases, with 15 bases remaining between them. CDR1 and CDR2 from the germline V gene are SQVTM and ANQGSEA. The CDR3 bases are TGCAGCGTTGATAGACCGGGGGTACCCACTGAAGCTTTCTTT. Translated: CSVDRPGVPTEAFF. Full variable domain (missing parts from reference TRBV29-1 and TRBJ1-1): SAVISQKPSRDICQRGTSLTIQCQVDSQVTMMFWYRQQPGQSLTLIATANQGSEATYESGFVIDKFPISRPNLTFSTLTVSNMSPEDSSIYLCSVDRPGVPTEAFFGQGTRLTVV.

Concerning this clonotype: The junction departs from germline at one end; a sequencing error may be responsible. The J gene is TRBJ2-2, the V gene TRBV20-1, with D tentatively TRBD2 (6 bases). CDR1 DFQATT and CDR2 SNEGSKA come from the germline V gene (reference sequence). This CDR3 comprises 18 residues. The CDR3 bases are TGCAGTGCTAGCCCCCCCCACGGGACTCAGAAGGACACCGGGGAGCTGTATTTT. Translation gives CSASPPHGTQKDTGELYF.

This clonotype was detected ten times or more. V and J are TRBV12-3 or TRBV12-4 and TRBJ2-1; tentatively, D is TRBD2 (5 bases). V lost 5 bases to trimming and J lost 0 bases, with 11 bases between them. CDR3 length: 15 amino acids. Here the CDR3 reads CASSGRESSYNEQFF. DNA for the CDR3: TGTGCCAGCAGTGGGAGAGAGAGCTCCTACAATGAGCAGTTCTTC.

This clonotype has at least ten counts. The chain links TRBV7-2 to TRBJ2-5; tentative D call: TRBD1 (6 bases). CDR1 is SGHTA and CDR2 is FQGNSA in the germline V gene. Trimming shortened V by 5 bases and J by 5 bases, and 15 bases separated the two germline ends. This CDR3 contains 14 residues. The CDR3 loop reads CASSQGGSWETQYF. CDR3 DNA: TGTGCCAGCAGCCAAGGGGGTTCCTGGGAGACCCAGTACTTC.

This clonotype was seen ten or more times. This chain uses TRBV7-2 with TRBJ2-3; D is possibly TRBD1 (7 bases). Germline CDR1 and CDR2: SGHTA and FQGNSA. Deletions cut 5 bases from V and 2 bases from J, with 17 bases between. This CDR3 region has 16 residues. CDR3: CASSERAGTVTDTQYF. CDR3 in DNA: TGTGCCAGCAGCGAACGGGCGGGGACAGTCACAGATACGCAGTATTTT.

This clonotype was picked up many times. The rearrangement joins TRBV12-3 or TRBV12-4 to TRBJ1-2; 12 bases are a match to TRBD1. V was pared by 7 bases and J by 8 bases, with 14 bases of the junction left unmatched. The CDR3 loop spans 16 amino acids. CDR3 DNA sequence: TGTGCCAGCACCCCCCCCGGGACAGGGGGCGCGAAAGGCTACACCTTC. This gives the protein CASTPPGTGGAKGYTF.